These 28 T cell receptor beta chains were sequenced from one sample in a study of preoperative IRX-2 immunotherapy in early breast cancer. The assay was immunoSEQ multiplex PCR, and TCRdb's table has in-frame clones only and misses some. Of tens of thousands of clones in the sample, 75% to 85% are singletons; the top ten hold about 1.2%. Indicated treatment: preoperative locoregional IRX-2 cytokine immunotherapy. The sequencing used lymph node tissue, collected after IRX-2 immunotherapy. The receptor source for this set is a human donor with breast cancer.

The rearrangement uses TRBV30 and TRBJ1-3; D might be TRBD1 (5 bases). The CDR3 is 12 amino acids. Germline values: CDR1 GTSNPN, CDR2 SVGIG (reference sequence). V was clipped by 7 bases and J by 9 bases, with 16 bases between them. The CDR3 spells CASGLGGATIYF. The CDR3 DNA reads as TGTGCCTCCGGGTTGGGGGGAGCCACCATATATTTT.

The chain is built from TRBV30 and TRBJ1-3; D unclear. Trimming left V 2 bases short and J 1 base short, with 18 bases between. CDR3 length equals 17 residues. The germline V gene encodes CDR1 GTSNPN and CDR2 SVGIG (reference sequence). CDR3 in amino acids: CAWSFVVSVQSGNTIYF. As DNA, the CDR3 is TGTGCCTGGAGTTTTGTGGTCAGTGTTCAATCTGGAAACACCATATATTTT.

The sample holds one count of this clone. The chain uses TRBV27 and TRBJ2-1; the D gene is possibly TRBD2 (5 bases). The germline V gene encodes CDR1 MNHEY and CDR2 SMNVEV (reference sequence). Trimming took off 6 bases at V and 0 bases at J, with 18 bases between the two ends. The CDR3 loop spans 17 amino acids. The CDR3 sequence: CASSRKPLASSYNEQFF. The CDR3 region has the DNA TGTGCCAGCAGCCGGAAGCCCTTAGCGTCCTCCTACAATGAGCAGTTCTTC.

CDR3 loop: CASSIGGGSYNEQFF. The CDR3 DNA reads as TGTGCCAGTAGTATCGGGGGAGGCTCCTACAATGAGCAGTTCTTC. V gene TRBV19 combines with J gene TRBJ2-1, with D maybe TRBD2 (6 bases). This CDR3 region has 15 residues. Trimming left V 3 bases short and J 0 bases short, with 9 bases between. The germline V gene has CDR1 LNHDA and CDR2 SQIVND (reference sequence).

Written as DNA, the CDR3 is TGTGCCAGCAGTGCGAACATGTATGGCTACACCTTC. It translates to CASSANMYGYTF. V gene TRBV6-8 combines with J gene TRBJ1-2; D ambiguous. CDR1 and CDR2 (germline): MNHGY, SAAAGT. This CDR3 contains 12 residues. Trimming cost V 5 bases and J 5 bases, with 9 bases left between them.

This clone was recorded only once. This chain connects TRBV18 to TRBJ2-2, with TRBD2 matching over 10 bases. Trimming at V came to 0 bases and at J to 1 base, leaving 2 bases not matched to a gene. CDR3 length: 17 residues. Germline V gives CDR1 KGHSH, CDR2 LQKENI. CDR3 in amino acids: CASSPPASGGNTGELFF. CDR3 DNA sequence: TGTGCCAGCTCACCACCCGCTAGCGGGGGGAACACCGGGGAGCTGTTTTTT. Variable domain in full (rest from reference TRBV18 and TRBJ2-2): NAGVMQNPRHLVRRRGQEARLRCSPMKGHSHVYWYRQLPEEGLKFMVYLQKENIIDESGMPKERFSAEFPKEGPSILRIQQVVRGDSAAYFCASSPPASGGNTGELFFGEGSRLTVL.

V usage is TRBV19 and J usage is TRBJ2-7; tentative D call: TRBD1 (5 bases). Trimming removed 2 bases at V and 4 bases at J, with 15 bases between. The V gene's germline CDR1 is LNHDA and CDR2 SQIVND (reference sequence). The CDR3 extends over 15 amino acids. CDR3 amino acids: CASSIFKGSSYEQYF. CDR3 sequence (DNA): TGTGCCAGTAGTATATTTAAGGGGTCCTCTTACGAGCAGTACTTC. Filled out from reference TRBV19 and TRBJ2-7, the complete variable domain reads DGGITQSPKYLFRKEGQNVTLSCEQNLNHDAMYWYRQDPGQGLRLIYYSQIVNDFQKGDIAEGYSVSREKKESFPLTVTSAQKNPTAFYLCASSIFKGSSYEQYFGPGTRLTVT.

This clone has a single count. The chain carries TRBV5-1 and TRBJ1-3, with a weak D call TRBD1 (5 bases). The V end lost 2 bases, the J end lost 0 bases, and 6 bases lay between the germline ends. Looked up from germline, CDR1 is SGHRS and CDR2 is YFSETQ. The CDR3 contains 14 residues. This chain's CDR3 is CASSLQDSGNTIYF. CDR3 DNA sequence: TGCGCCAGCAGCTTACAGGACTCTGGAAACACCATATATTTT.

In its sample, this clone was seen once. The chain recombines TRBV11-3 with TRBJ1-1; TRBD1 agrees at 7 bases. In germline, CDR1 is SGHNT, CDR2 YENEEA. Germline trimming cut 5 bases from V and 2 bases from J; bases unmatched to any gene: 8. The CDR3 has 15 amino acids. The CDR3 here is CASSQDRYFNTEAFF. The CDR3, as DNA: TGTGCCAGCAGCCAGGACAGGTACTTCAACACTGAAGCTTTCTTT.

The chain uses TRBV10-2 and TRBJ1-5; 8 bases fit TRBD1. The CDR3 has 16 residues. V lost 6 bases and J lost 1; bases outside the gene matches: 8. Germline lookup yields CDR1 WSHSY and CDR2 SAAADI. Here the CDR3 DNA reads TGCGCCAGCAGACGCGACAGGGGCGGGAGCAATCAGCCCCAGCATTTT. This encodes CASRRDRGGSNQPQHF.

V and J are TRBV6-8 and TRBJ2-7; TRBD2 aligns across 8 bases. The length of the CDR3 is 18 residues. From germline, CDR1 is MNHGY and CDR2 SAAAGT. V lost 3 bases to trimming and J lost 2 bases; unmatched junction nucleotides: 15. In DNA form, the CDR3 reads TGTGCCAGCAGTTATGGTCTTAGCGGGGCGACTGCAGCCTACGAGCAGTACTTC. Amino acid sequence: CASSYGLSGATAAYEQYF.

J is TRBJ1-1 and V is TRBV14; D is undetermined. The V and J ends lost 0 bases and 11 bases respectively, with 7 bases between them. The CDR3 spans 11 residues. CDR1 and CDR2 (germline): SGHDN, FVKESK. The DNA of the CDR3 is TGTGCCAGCAGCCAAGATCTAGCGGCTTTCTTT. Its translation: CASSQDLAAFF.

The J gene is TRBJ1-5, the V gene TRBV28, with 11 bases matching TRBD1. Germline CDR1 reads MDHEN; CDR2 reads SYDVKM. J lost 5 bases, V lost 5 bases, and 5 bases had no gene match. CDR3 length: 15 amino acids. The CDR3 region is CASSGTGGFHQPQHF. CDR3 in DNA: TGTGCCAGCAGTGGGACAGGGGGTTTTCATCAGCCCCAGCATTTT.

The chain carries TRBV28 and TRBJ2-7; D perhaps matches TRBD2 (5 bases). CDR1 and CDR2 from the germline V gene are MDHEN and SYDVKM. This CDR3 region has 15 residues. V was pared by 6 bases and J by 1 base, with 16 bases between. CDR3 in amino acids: CASRPAGVRSYEQYV. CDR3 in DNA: TGTGCCAGCAGGCCCGCCGGGGTTCGATCCTACGAGCAGTACGTC.

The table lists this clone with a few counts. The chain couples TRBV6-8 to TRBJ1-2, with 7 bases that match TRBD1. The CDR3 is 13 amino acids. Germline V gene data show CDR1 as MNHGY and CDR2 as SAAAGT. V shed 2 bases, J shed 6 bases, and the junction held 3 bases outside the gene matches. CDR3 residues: CASSYIGGDGYTF. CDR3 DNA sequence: TGTGCCAGCAGTTACATAGGGGGCGATGGCTACACCTTC.

Here the CDR3 reads CASSVEGGVYGYTF. Here the CDR3 DNA reads TGCGCCAGCAGCGTGGAGGGGGGAGTCTATGGCTACACCTTC. V usage is TRBV5-1 and J usage is TRBJ1-2, with D tentatively TRBD1 (6 bases). CDR1 and CDR2 from the germline V gene are SGHRS and YFSETQ. CDR3 length: 14 amino acids. Trimming took 4 bases from V and 4 from J, leaving 14 bases between them.

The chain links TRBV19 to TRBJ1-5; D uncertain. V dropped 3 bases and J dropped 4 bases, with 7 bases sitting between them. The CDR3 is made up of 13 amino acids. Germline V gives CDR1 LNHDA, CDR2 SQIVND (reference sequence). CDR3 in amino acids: CASSIKGNQPQHF. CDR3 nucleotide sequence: TGTGCCAGTAGTATTAAGGGTAATCAGCCCCAGCATTTT.

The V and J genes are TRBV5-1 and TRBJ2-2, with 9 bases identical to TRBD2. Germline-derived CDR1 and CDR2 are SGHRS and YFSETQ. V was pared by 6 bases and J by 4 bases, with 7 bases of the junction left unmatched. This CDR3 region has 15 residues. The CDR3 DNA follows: TGCGCCAGCACCCGGGCGGGGGGGCCCACCGGGGAGCTGTTTTTT. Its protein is CASTRAGGPTGELFF.

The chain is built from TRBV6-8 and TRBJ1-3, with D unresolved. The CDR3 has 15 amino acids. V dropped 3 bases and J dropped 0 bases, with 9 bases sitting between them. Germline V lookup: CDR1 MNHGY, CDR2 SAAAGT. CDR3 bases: TGTGCCAGCAGTTATGGGTATTCCTCTGGAAACACCATATATTTT. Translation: CASSYGYSSGNTIYF.

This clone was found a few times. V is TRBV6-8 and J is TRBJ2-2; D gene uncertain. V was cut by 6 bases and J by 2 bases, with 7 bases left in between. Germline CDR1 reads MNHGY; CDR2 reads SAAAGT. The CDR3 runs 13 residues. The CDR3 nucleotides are TGTGCCAGCAGAGACGATAACACCGGGGAGCTGTTTTTT. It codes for CASRDDNTGELFF.

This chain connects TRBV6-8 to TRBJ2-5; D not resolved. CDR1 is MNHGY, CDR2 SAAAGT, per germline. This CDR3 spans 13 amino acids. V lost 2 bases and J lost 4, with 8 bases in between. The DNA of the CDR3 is TGTGCCAGCAGTTACGGGTATGGAGAGACCCAGTACTTC. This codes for CASSYGYGETQYF.

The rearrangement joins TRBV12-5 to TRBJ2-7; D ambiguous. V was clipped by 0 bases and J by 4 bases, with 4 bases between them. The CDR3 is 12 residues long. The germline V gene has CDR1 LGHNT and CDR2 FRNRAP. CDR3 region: CASGLVTYEQYF. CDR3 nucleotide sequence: TGTGCTAGTGGTTTGGTAACTTACGAGCAGTACTTC. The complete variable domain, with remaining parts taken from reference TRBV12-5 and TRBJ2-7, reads DARVTQTPRHKVTEMGQEVTMRCQPILGHNTVFWYRQTMMQGLELLAYFRNRAPLDDSGMPKDRFSAEMPDATLATLKIQPSEPRDSAVYFCASGLVTYEQYFGPGTRLTVT.

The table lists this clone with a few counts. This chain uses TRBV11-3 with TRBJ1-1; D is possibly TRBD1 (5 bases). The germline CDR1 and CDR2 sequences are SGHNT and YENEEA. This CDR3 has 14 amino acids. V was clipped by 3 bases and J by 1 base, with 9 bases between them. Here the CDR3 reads CASSLQGANTEAFF. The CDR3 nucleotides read TGTGCCAGCAGCTTGCAGGGCGCGAACACTGAAGCTTTCTTT.

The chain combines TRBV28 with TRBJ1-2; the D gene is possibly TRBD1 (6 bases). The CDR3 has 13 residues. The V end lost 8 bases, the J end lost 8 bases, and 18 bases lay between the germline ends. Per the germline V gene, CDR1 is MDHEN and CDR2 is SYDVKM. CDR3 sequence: CASSVTRGMGYTF. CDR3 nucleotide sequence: TGTGCCAGCTCGGTGACCAGGGGAATGGGCTACACCTTC.

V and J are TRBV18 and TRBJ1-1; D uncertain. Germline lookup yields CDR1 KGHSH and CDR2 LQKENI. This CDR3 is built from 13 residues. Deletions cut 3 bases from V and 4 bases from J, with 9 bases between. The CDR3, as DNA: TGTGCCAGCTCACCGGACCTGAGCACTGAAGCTTTCTTT. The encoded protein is CASSPDLSTEAFF.

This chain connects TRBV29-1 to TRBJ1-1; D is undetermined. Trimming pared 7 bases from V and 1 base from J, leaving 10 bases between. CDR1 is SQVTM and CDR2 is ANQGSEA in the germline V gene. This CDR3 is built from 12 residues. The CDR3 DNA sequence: TGCAGCGCCGGCATCCCGAACACTGAAGCTTTCTTT. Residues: CSAGIPNTEAFF.

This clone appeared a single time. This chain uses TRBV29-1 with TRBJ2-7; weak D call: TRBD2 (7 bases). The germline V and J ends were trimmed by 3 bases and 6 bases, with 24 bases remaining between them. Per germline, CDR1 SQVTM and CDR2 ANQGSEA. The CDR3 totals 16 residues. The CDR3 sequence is CSVDARGAAPGSEQYF. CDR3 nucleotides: TGCAGCGTTGATGCTCGGGGGGCCGCTCCGGGAAGCGAGCAGTACTTC.

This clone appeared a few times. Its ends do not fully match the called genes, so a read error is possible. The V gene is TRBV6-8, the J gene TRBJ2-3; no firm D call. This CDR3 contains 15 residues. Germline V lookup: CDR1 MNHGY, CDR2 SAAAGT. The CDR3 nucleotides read TGTGCCAGCAAGCAAGACATGGCTACCACAGATACGCAATATTTT. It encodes CASKQDMATTDTQYF.